One sample yielded the 30 T cell receptor beta chains listed below, sequenced in a study of T cells in Graves' hyperthyroidism and ophthalmopathy. The source material, RNA transcripts, was used to amplify TCR beta CDR3 regions. During a first-round RT-PCR of the TCR CDR3, the HTBI primer set was used. TCRdb ran MiXCR on the multiplex PCR reads and lists one entry per CDR3 protein. The data show approximately 640,000 distinct CDR3 sequences, roughly 17% seen once. The specimen sequenced was blood. Receptors originate from a young woman with Graves' hyperthyroidism.

This clonotype was observed a handful of times. The rearrangement joins TRBV4-3 to TRBJ2-7, with D perhaps matching TRBD1 or TRBD2 (5 bases each). Germline V gene lookup returns CDR1 LGHNA and CDR2 YSLEER. This CDR3 region has 17 residues. V lost 0 bases and J 0 bases, leaving 15 bases between the germline ends. The CDR3 region has the DNA TGCGCCAGCAGCCAAGATCGGGCCCCCGGGACCTCCTACGAGCAGTACTTC. Translated, it gives CASSQDRAPGTSYEQYF.

The table lists this clonotype with a few counts. This chain uses TRBV2 with TRBJ2-7; perhaps TRBD1 as D (5 bases). V lost 2 bases to trimming and J lost 5 bases, with 19 bases between them. CDR3 size: 16 residues. From germline, CDR1 is SNHLY and CDR2 FYNNEI. In DNA, the CDR3 is TGTGCCAGCAGTGAAATAAGCCGTGGGTCAGGGCACGAGCAGTACTTC. It encodes CASSEISRGSGHEQYF.

This sequence joins TRBV6-5 and TRBJ2-7, with 9 bases identical to TRBD1. With V trimmed by 0 bases and J by 3 bases, 12 bases remained unmatched. The CDR3 has 18 residues. Germline CDR1 reads MNHEY; CDR2 reads SVGAGI. The CDR3 reads CASSYSPSGTGINYEQYF. The CDR3 nucleotides are TGTGCCAGCAGTTACTCCCCTTCCGGGACAGGGATAAACTACGAGCAGTACTTC.

The V call is TRBV19, the J call TRBJ1-1, with 9 bases aligning to TRBD1. The CDR3 runs to 15 residues. Germline-derived CDR1 and CDR2 are LNHDA and SQIVND (reference sequence). The junction had 9 bases not matched to a gene; V was cut back by 7 bases and J by 3 bases. The CDR3: CASKIGQGSYTEAFF. The DNA of the CDR3 is TGTGCCAGTAAAATTGGACAGGGGTCCTACACTGAAGCTTTCTTT.

V gene TRBV19 combines with J gene TRBJ2-3; D possibly corresponds to TRBD1 (6 bases). Germline V gives CDR1 LNHDA, CDR2 SQIVND (reference sequence). The CDR3 runs 15 residues. V gave up 1 base and J gave up 5 bases, with 13 bases separating them. The CDR3 DNA sequence: TGTGCCAGTAGTATAGGACAGGACGTTGGAGATACGCAGTATTTT. It is translated as CASSIGQDVGDTQYF.

V is TRBV20-1 and J is TRBJ2-3; 7 bases map to TRBD2. Germline loops: CDR1 DFQATT, CDR2 SNEGSKA (reference sequence). V was pared by 0 bases and J by 5 bases, with 8 bases of the junction left unmatched. The CDR3 has 15 residues. Here the CDR3 reads CSARDGRERIDTQYF. CDR3 in DNA: TGCAGTGCTAGAGATGGGCGGGAGAGGATAGATACGCAGTATTTT.

Ten or more counts support this clonotype. The CDR3 DNA sequence: TGTGCCAGCAGTTTATACCGACTTAGGGGGACTGAAGCTTTCTTT. Protein: CASSLYRLRGTEAFF. The chain has TRBV28 and TRBJ1-1; D is possibly TRBD1 (6 bases). CDR3 length equals 15 residues. With 1 base removed from V and 5 bases from J, the gap between germline ends came to 14 bases. The germline CDR1 and CDR2 sequences are MDHEN and SYDVKM.

The chain uses TRBV6-1 and TRBJ1-3; no reliable D call. Germline assignment: CDR1 MNHNS and CDR2 SASEGT. The CDR3 runs 14 residues. V was trimmed by 1 base and J by 4 bases, leaving 8 bases between them. The CDR3 sequence: CASSEVNRGNTIYF. The CDR3 bases are TGTGCCAGCAGTGAAGTGAATCGAGGAAACACCATATATTTT.

This clonotype showed up many times. This chain uses TRBV3-1 with TRBJ2-1; no definite D call. Germline values: CDR1 LGHDT, CDR2 YNNKEL (reference sequence). Trimming took 3 bases from V and 0 from J, leaving 6 bases between them. This CDR3 is 14 amino acids long. The CDR3 bases are TGTGCCAGCAGCCATGTAACCTCCTACAATGAGCAGTTCTTC. Amino acids: CASSHVTSYNEQFF.

This clonotype occurred many times. The chain employs TRBV5-1 and TRBJ2-4; the D gene is possibly TRBD2 (5 bases). Germline V gene lookup returns CDR1 SGHRS and CDR2 YFSETQ. The V gene lost 3 bases and the J gene lost 7 bases, with 17 bases spanning the gap. This CDR3 is 15 amino acids long. The DNA for the CDR3 is TGCGCCAGCAGCTCTAGCACCTCCCTCGGGAACATTCAGTACTTC. This encodes CASSSSTSLGNIQYF.

This clonotype showed up many times. V gene TRBV30 combines with J gene TRBJ2-3; the D gene is possibly TRBD1 (7 bases). Germline V gene sequence: CDR1 GTSNPN, CDR2 SVGIG (reference sequence). V lost 5 bases and J 0 bases, leaving 18 bases between the germline ends. The CDR3 is made up of 16 amino acids. The CDR3 DNA reads TGTGCCTGGGCCGGAGGAGGGGGCTACAGCACAGATACGCAGTATTTT. Its protein is CAWAGGGGYSTDTQYF.

V gene TRBV19 combines with J gene TRBJ2-1; 9 bases are shared with TRBD2. The ends lost 7 bases at V and 5 bases at J; junction bases unmatched: 6. CDR3 length: 14 amino acids. Per germline, CDR1 LNHDA and CDR2 SQIVND (reference sequence). In DNA form, the CDR3 reads TGTGCCAGTAACGGCGGGAGGGCCAACAATGAGCAGTTCTTC. Protein product: CASNGGRANNEQFF.

A few counts support this clonotype. The V and J genes are TRBV5-6 and TRBJ2-1; 8 positions match TRBD2. The J segment lost 7 bases and the V segment lost 0 bases, leaving 18 bases of the junction unmatched. This CDR3 spans 19 amino acids. CDR1 is SGHDT and CDR2 is YYEEEE in the germline V gene. CDR3 in amino acids: CASSLGVARTSSIVNEQFF. The CDR3 DNA sequence: TGTGCCAGCAGCTTGGGGGTGGCGAGGACTAGCTCCATTGTGAATGAGCAGTTCTTC. The full variable domain, in which reference TRBV5-6 and TRBJ2-1 provide the parts outside the CDR3, is DAGVTQSPTHLIKTRGQQVTLRCSPKSGHDTVSWYQQALGQGPQFIFQYYEEEERQRGNFPDRFSGHQFPNYSSELNVNALLLGDSALYLCASSLGVARTSSIVNEQFFGPGTRLTVL.

The V call is TRBV29-1, the J call TRBJ2-7, with TRBD1 as a possible D gene (6 bases). Germline V lookup: CDR1 SQVTM, CDR2 ANQGSEA. This CDR3 region has 14 residues. V gave up 0 bases and J gave up 3 bases, with 12 bases separating them. DNA for the CDR3: TGCAGCGTTGAAGATCTGGAACAGGGCTACGAGCAGTACTTC. Translation: CSVEDLEQGYEQYF.

In this sample, this clonotype turned up many times. This chain joins TRBV3-1 and TRBJ2-5; 8 bases fit TRBD1. The CDR3 is made up of 15 amino acids. V was pared by 4 bases and J by 4 bases, with 8 bases of the junction left unmatched. In germline, CDR1 is LGHDT, CDR2 YNNKEL (reference sequence). The CDR3 DNA sequence: TGTGCCAGCAGCCCCCCTCCCACAGGGGGAGAGACCCAGTACTTC. Translation: CASSPPPTGGETQYF.

This clonotype was detected a few times. V usage is TRBV7-2 and J usage is TRBJ2-1; 15 nucleotides line up with TRBD2. This CDR3 region has 17 residues. Germline loops: CDR1 SGHTA, CDR2 FQGNSA. The J segment lost 8 bases and the V segment lost 8 bases, leaving 13 bases of the junction unmatched. The CDR3 DNA sequence: TGTGCCAGCGGACAAAGGACTAGCGGGAGGGCCCTGGATGAGCAGTTCTTC. Translation gives CASGQRTSGRALDEQFF.

V is TRBV3-1 and J is TRBJ2-1; 9 bases are a match to TRBD2. The CDR3 is 17 residues long. CDR1 and CDR2 (germline): LGHDT, YNNKEL (reference sequence). V gave up 0 bases and J gave up 6 bases; unmatched junction bases: 9. The CDR3 coding sequence is TGTGCCAGCAGCCAAGATTTTGCGGGAGGGGCTGTCAATGAGCAGTTCTTC. Protein product: CASSQDFAGGAVNEQFF.

This clonotype was counted at least ten times. The J gene is TRBJ2-1, the V gene TRBV7-2; TRBD2 might be the D (5 bases). Trimming left V 0 bases short and J 6 bases short, with 9 bases between. Per the germline V gene, CDR1 is SGHTA and CDR2 is FQGNSA. The CDR3 is made up of 14 amino acids. The CDR3 spells CASSLAFRGNEQFF. The DNA for the CDR3 is TGTGCCAGCAGCTTAGCGTTCCGGGGCAATGAGCAGTTCTTC. The whole variable domain, filled in from reference TRBV7-2 and TRBJ2-1, reads GAGVSQSPSNKVTEKGKDVELRCDPISGHTALYWYRQSLGQGLEFLIYFQGNSAPDKSGLPSDRFSAERTGGSVSTLTIQRTQQEDSAVYLCASSLAFRGNEQFFGPGTRLTVL.

The V and J genes are TRBV5-1 and TRBJ2-1, with D possibly being TRBD2 (6 bases). Germline CDR1 is SGHRS and CDR2 is YFSETQ. The CDR3 is made up of 14 amino acids. V dropped 0 bases and J dropped 8 bases, with 12 bases sitting between them. The CDR3 sequence is CASSLAGVNHEQFF. CDR3 nucleotides: TGCGCCAGCAGCTTGGCGGGAGTGAATCATGAGCAGTTCTTC.

This clonotype was found many times. The genes are TRBV2 and TRBJ1-1; D ambiguous. Germline V gives CDR1 SNHLY, CDR2 FYNNEI. The V gene lost 3 bases and the J gene lost 5 bases, with 10 bases spanning the gap. CDR3 size: 13 residues. This CDR3 is CASSDGVLTEAFF. The CDR3 coding sequence is TGTGCCAGCAGTGACGGGGTCTTAACTGAAGCTTTCTTT. The full variable domain, with the rest looked up from reference TRBV2 and TRBJ1-1, is EPEVTQTPSHQVTQMGQEVILRCVPISNHLYFYWYRQILGQKVEFLVSFYNNEISEKSEIFDDQFSVERPDGSNFTLKIRSTKLEDSAMYFCASSDGVLTEAFFGQGTRLTVV.

The chain links TRBV18 to TRBJ2-3, with 8 bases lining up with TRBD2. V dropped 2 bases and J dropped 2; count of bases not matched to a gene: 9. CDR1 KGHSH and CDR2 LQKENI come from the germline V gene. The CDR3 is 17 residues long. This CDR3 reads CASSPWGTRGPTDTQYF. Written as DNA, the CDR3 is TGTGCCAGCTCACCATGGGGGACTAGGGGACCCACAGATACGCAGTATTTT.

The V gene is TRBV7-9, the J gene TRBJ2-5; TRBD2 aligns across 11 bases. Germline CDR1 SEHNR, CDR2 FQNEAQ (reference sequence). The J segment lost 4 bases and the V segment lost 7 bases, leaving 5 bases of the junction unmatched. The CDR3 covers 14 residues. The DNA for the CDR3 is TGTGCCAGCACCATCCTAGCGGGAGGAGAGACCCAGTACTTC. It translates to CASTILAGGETQYF.

This clonotype was seen ten or more times. The gene calls are TRBV7-2 and TRBJ2-1; D possibly matches TRBD1 or TRBD2 (5 bases each). V was shortened by 5 bases and J by 6 bases, with 17 bases between the two germline ends. Germline CDR1 reads SGHTA; CDR2 reads FQGNSA. The CDR3 has 15 residues. CDR3 region: CASSPRRRDGNEQFF. CDR3 nucleotides: TGTGCCAGCAGCCCCCGCCGTCGGGACGGCAATGAGCAGTTCTTC.

The V gene is TRBV12-3 or TRBV12-4, the J gene TRBJ1-3; D call uncertain. This CDR3 has 12 residues. V lost 5 bases and J 4 bases, leaving 6 bases between the germline ends. The CDR3 spells CASSPKGNTIYF. CDR3 nucleotides: TGTGCCAGCAGTCCGAAAGGAAACACCATATATTTT.

On this clonotype itself: A read error is possible here, since a much larger clone lies one base away. The V call is TRBV6-1, the J call TRBJ1-2; possible D gene TRBD1, 6 bases. V was clipped by 5 bases and J by 8 bases, with 21 bases between them. CDR3 length: 15 residues. CDR1 and CDR2 from the germline V gene are MNHNS and SASEGT. In DNA form, the CDR3 reads TGTGCCAGCAGTACACTGACAGGACCTGGGATGGGCTACACCTTC. Its translation is CASSTLTGPGMGYTF.

This clonotype was recorded many times. The chain couples TRBV9 to TRBJ2-7; 7 bases map to TRBD2. There are 15 residues in the CDR3. J lost 0 bases, V lost 4 bases, and 7 bases had no gene match. Germline values: CDR1 SGDLS, CDR2 YYNGEE. The CDR3 region has the DNA TGTGCCAGCAGCCCCAGTAGCGGGTCCTCCTACGAGCAGTACTTC. This gives the protein CASSPSSGSSYEQYF.

This clonotype was counted between two and nine times. The chain uses TRBV25-1 and TRBJ2-5; D remains unclear. The germline V and J ends were trimmed by 1 base and 2 bases, with 8 bases remaining between them. Looked up from germline, CDR1 is MGHDK and CDR2 is SYGVNS. CDR3 length: 14 amino acids. CDR3 region: CASSELFGQETQYF. The DNA of the CDR3 is TGTGCCAGCAGTGAATTATTCGGGCAAGAGACCCAGTACTTC.

This clonotype was observed a few times. The chain links TRBV4-1 to TRBJ2-7; D is perhaps TRBD2 (6 bases). V was cut by 0 bases and J by 3 bases, with 12 bases left in between. The germline V gene has CDR1 MGHRA and CDR2 YSYEKL. This CDR3 has 15 residues. The CDR3 DNA reads as TGCGCCAGCAGCCAAGATAGGGAGGACCTCTACGAGCAGTACTTC. Translation gives CASSQDREDLYEQYF.

This clonotype was seen more than once but under ten times. V is TRBV6-1 and J is TRBJ2-3, with D tentatively TRBD1 or TRBD2 (7 bases each). The CDR3 is made up of 17 amino acids. Trimming cost V 8 bases and J 2 bases, with 23 bases left between them. Germline V lookup: CDR1 MNHNS, CDR2 SASEGT. Here the CDR3 reads CASRPSGRTGFTDTQYF. The CDR3 DNA reads as TGTGCCAGCCGTCCCTCCGGGAGGACAGGCTTCACAGATACGCAGTATTTT.

The sample holds a few counts of this clonotype. The chain employs TRBV18 and TRBJ1-5; 7 bases are shared with TRBD1. The germline V gene encodes CDR1 KGHSH and CDR2 LQKENI. CDR3 length: 15 residues. Germline trimming cut 0 bases from V and 4 bases from J; bases unmatched to any gene: 3. CDR3 sequence (DNA): TGTGCCAGCTCACCACCGGGACAGCAAAATCAGCCCCAGCATTTT. Protein: CASSPPGQQNQPQHF.